This T cell receptor (beta chain) comes out of a study of cytomegalovirus exposure and HLA in healthy donors. Study-level findings and limits: Indistinguishable V segments such as TRBV6-2 and TRBV6-3 were excluded. Researchers reported that a few CMV-associated chains were confirmed in vitro as CMV antigen-specific. About 87% or about 30% of the time was how often most TCR beta V segments were productive, according to an earlier analysis.

With 60 Vbeta and 13 Jbeta primers, the PCR was carried out. Assay used: immunoSEQ multiplex PCR; TCRdb lists only in-frame clones, some missing. The sample lists about 94,000 clones, around 84% occurring once. This clone appeared once. Its antigen is unidentified. In germline, CDR1 is LGHNA, CDR2 YNFKEQ. V shed 4 bases and J shed 3 bases, with 10 bases lying between them. The CDR3 consists of 14 residues. The V call is TRBV4-2, the J call TRBJ2-1, with a tentative D call TRBD2 (7 bases). This receptor was taken from a human donor in good health. Sequencing was done on a sample of PBMCs. In DNA, the CDR3 is TGTGCCAGCAGCCTAGGGGGGGACTACAATGAGCAGTTCTTC. It encodes CASSLGGDYNEQFF.